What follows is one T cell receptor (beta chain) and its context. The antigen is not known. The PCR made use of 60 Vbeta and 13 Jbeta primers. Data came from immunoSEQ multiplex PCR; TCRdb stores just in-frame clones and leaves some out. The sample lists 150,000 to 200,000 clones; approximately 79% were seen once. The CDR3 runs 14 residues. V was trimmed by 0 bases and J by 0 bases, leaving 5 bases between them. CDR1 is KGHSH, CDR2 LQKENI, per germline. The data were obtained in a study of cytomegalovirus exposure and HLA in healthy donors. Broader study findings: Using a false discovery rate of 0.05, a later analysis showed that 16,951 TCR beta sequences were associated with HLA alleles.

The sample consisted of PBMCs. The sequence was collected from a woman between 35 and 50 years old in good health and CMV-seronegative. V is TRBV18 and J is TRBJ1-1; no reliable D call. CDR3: CASSPPGLNTEAFF. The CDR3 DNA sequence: TGTGCCAGCTCACCACCCGGGTTGAACACTGAAGCTTTCTTT.